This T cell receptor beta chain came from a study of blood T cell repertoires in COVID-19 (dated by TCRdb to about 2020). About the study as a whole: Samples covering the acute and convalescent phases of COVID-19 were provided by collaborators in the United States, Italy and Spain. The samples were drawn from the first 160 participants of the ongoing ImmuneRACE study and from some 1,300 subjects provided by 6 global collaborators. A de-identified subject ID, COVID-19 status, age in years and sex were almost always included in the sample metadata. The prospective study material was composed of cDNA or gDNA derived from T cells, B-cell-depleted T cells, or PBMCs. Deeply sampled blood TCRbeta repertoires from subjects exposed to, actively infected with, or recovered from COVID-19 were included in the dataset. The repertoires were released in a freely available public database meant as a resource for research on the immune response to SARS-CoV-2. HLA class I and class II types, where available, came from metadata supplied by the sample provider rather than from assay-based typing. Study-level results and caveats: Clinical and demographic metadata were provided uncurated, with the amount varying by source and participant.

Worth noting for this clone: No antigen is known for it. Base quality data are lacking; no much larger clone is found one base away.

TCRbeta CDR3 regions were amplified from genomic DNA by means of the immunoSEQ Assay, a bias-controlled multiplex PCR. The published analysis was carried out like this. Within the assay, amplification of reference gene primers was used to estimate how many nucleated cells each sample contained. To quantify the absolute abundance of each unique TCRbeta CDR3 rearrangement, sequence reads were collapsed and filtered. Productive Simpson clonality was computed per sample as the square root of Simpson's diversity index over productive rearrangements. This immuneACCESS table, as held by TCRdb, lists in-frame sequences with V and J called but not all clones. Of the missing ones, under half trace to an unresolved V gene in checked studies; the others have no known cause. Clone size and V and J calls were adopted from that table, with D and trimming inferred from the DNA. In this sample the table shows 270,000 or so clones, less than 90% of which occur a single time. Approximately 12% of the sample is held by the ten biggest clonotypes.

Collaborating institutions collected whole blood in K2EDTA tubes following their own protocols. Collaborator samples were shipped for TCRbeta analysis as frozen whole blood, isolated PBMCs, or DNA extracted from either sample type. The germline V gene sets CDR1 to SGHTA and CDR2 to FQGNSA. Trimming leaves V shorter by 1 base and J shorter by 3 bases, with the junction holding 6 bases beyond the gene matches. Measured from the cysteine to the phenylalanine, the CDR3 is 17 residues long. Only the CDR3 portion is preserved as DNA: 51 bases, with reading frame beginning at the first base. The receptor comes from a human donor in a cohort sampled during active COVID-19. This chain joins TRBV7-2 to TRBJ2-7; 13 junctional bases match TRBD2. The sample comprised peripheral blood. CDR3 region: CASSLGTSGRRFYEQYF. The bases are TGTGCCAGCAGCTTAGGGACTAGCGGGAGACGATTCTACGAGCAGTACTTC.